The 27 T cell receptor beta chains listed next were all sequenced from one sample in a study of human T cells and chemical hapten exposure. A single record per CDR3 protein comes from TCRdb applying MiXCR to the RACE reads. This table has more than 300,000 distinct CDR3 sequences, 5.5% appearing once. The time point: pre-sensitization, week 0. Documented treatment: therapeutic diphenylcyclopropenone sensitization with weekly scalp DPC. This material consisted of whole blood, taken in connection with sensitization to the hapten diphenylcyclopropenone (DPC). The receptors originated from a woman aged 18-30 years with alopecia areata. Some clones in this sample may be carry-over from other donors' samples.

J is TRBJ1-2 and V is TRBV5-6; 7 bases line up with TRBD1. The CDR3 totals 19 residues. Germline V gene lookup returns CDR1 SGHDT and CDR2 YYEEEE. The ends lost 0 bases at V and 4 bases at J; junction bases unmatched: 18. The CDR3 region is CASSLGLGGLENIGYGYTF. The CDR3, as DNA: TGTGCCAGCAGCTTGGGTTTAGGGGGCCTCGAGAATATTGGCTATGGCTACACCTTC.

This clonotype was detected many times. The chain joins TRBV5-1 to TRBJ2-3; 7 bases align to TRBD2. Germline CDR1 reads SGHRS; CDR2 reads YFSETQ. This CDR3 has 16 residues. Losses at the gene ends were 3 bases for V and 2 bases for J; bases not matched to a gene: 9. The CDR3 DNA follows: TGCGCCAGCAGCTCCAACCCTAGCGGAATCACAGATACGCAGTATTTT. Translating gives CASSSNPSGITDTQYF.

V usage is TRBV27 and J usage is TRBJ1-5, with D unresolved. CDR1 and CDR2 (germline): MNHEY, SMNVEV (reference sequence). This CDR3 is 13 amino acids long. V was pared by 6 bases and J by 5 bases, with 11 bases between. CDR3: CASRIRRDQPQHF. The CDR3, as DNA: TGTGCCAGCAGGATACGACGTGATCAGCCCCAGCATTTT.

This clonotype was picked up a small number of times. This chain uses TRBV7-9 with TRBJ2-3; the match to TRBD1 covers 10 bases. Losses at the gene ends were 5 bases for V and 3 bases for J; bases not matched to a gene: 5. The CDR3 extends over 15 amino acids. Per germline, CDR1 SEHNR and CDR2 FQNEAQ (reference sequence). CDR3 coding DNA: TGTGCCAGCAGCATTGGACAGGGGGGGACAGATACGCAGTATTTT. Translating gives CASSIGQGGTDTQYF.

This clonotype came up many times. The chain has TRBV12-3 or TRBV12-4 and TRBJ2-7, with D possibly TRBD1 on 6 matching bases. This CDR3 has 14 amino acids. V gave up 6 bases and J gave up 2 bases, with 14 bases separating them. Here the CDR3 reads CASRAQGFPYEQYF. The CDR3 DNA is TGTGCCAGCAGGGCGCAGGGGTTCCCCTACGAGCAGTACTTC.

This chain connects TRBV7-9 to TRBJ1-3; possibly TRBD1 for D (5 bases). The CDR3 has 16 residues. Trimming shortened V by 5 bases and J by 0 bases, and 14 bases separated the two germline ends. The germline V gene has CDR1 SEHNR and CDR2 FQNEAQ (reference sequence). CDR3 in amino acids: CASSPRGYYSGNTIYF. DNA of the CDR3: TGTGCCAGCAGCCCACGGGGCTATTACTCTGGAAACACCATATATTTT.

This clonotype showed up just a few times. The CDR3 DNA reads as TGTGCCAGCAGTCCCATCGACAGGGGGCGCCTCTCCGGGGAGCTGTTTTTT. It yields the protein CASSPIDRGRLSGELFF. V usage is TRBV6-2 or TRBV6-3 and J usage is TRBJ2-2, with 10 bases that match TRBD1. The ends lost 5 bases at V and 6 bases at J; junction bases unmatched: 12. The CDR3 is made up of 17 amino acids. Germline V gene sequence: CDR1 MNHEY, CDR2 SVGEGT.

This clonotype was counted a few times. The chain links TRBV6-6 to TRBJ2-7; TRBD2 is a possible D gene (5 bases). The CDR3 loop spans 11 amino acids. The ends were cut back, 9 bases at V and 6 bases at J, with 12 bases in the middle. Germline loops: CDR1 MNHNY, CDR2 SVGAGI (reference sequence). This CDR3 is CARMGRGEQYF. CDR3 DNA sequence: TGTGCCAGGATGGGTCGGGGCGAGCAGTACTTC.

The chain joins TRBV27 to TRBJ2-3; D gene ambiguous. Germline-derived CDR1 and CDR2 are MNHEY and SMNVEV (reference sequence). Trimming pared 8 bases from V and 0 bases from J, leaving 21 bases between. CDR3 size: 17 residues. Here the CDR3 reads CASGSIWGSFSTDTQYF. The DNA of the CDR3 is TGTGCCAGCGGTAGTATTTGGGGATCCTTTAGCACAGATACGCAGTATTTT.

Only a few counts were recorded for this clonotype. The chain has TRBV5-6 and TRBJ1-1; D possibly corresponds to TRBD1 (5 bases). The V end was cut by 4 bases, the J end by 5 bases, with 24 bases between. The germline CDR1 and CDR2 sequences are SGHDT and YYEEEE. The CDR3 has 17 amino acids. CDR3 sequence reads: CASSHDGAGWGSTEAFF. CDR3 DNA: TGTGCCAGCAGCCACGATGGGGCTGGTTGGGGGTCGACTGAAGCTTTCTTT.

The sample holds a few counts of this clonotype. This chain uses TRBV5-4 with TRBJ2-1; tentatively, D is TRBD1 (6 bases). This CDR3 is 16 amino acids long. Trimming took 0 bases from V and 1 from J, leaving 11 bases between them. In germline, CDR1 is SGHNT, CDR2 YYREEE (reference sequence). CDR3 sequence: CASSLDQGRSYNEQFF. Here the CDR3 DNA reads TGTGCCAGCAGCTTGGACCAGGGGCGTTCCTACAATGAGCAGTTCTTC.

This sequence joins TRBV7-4 and TRBJ2-7; D call uncertain. The CDR3 sequence is 14 residues long. V lost 1 base and J lost 2, with 9 bases in between. Germline V gene sequence: CDR1 SGHVT, CDR2 SQSDAQ. This CDR3 reads CASSLEGETYEQYF. The CDR3 DNA reads TGTGCCAGCAGCTTAGAAGGAGAGACCTACGAGCAGTACTTC.

This clonotype has at least ten counts. This rearrangement joins TRBV28 to TRBJ2-5; 10 bases fit TRBD2. Germline V gene lookup returns CDR1 MDHEN and CDR2 SYDVKM. CDR3 size: 16 residues. The V gene end was trimmed by 9 bases and the J gene end by 1 base; junction bases not matched to a gene: 11. As DNA, the CDR3 is TGTGCCAGTCACGATGTTAGCGGGGGGTTCCAAGAGACCCAGTACTTC. The encoded protein is CASHDVSGGFQETQYF. Full variable domain (outside the CDR3, taken from reference TRBV28 and TRBJ2-5): DVKVTQSSRYLVKRTGEKVFLECVQDMDHENMFWYRQDPGLGLRLIYFSYDVKMKEKGDIPEGYSVSREKKERFSLILESASTNQTSMYLCASHDVSGGFQETQYFGPGTRLLVL.

CDR3 DNA sequence: TGTGCCAGCGGCTCCTTACAGGGTCTTTCTGGAAACACCATATATTTT. It yields the protein CASGSLQGLSGNTIYF. The rearrangement joins TRBV28 to TRBJ1-3; D may be TRBD1 (6 bases). Per the germline V gene, CDR1 is MDHEN and CDR2 is SYDVKM. The CDR3 loop spans 16 amino acids. V lost 8 bases, J lost 1 base, and 18 bases lay in between.

This clonotype has ten or more counts. This chain uses TRBV7-8 with TRBJ1-1; 7 bases map to TRBD1. Per the germline V gene, CDR1 is SGHVS and CDR2 is FQNEAQ. This CDR3 is built from 15 residues. The junction had 8 bases not matched to a gene; V was cut back by 5 bases and J by 2 bases. The CDR3 region is CASSPRQGVNTEAFF. CDR3 nucleotides: TGTGCCAGCAGCCCGCGACAGGGTGTCAACACTGAAGCTTTCTTT. Using reference TRBV7-8 and TRBJ1-1 for the parts outside the CDR3, the full variable domain is GAGVSQSPRYKVAKRGQDVALRCDPISGHVSLFWYQQALGQGPEFLTYFQNEAQLDKSGLPSDRFFAERPEGSVSTLKIQRTQQEDSAVYLCASSPRQGVNTEAFFGQGTRLTVV.

The gene calls are TRBV6-5 and TRBJ2-7; D possibly corresponds to TRBD1 (7 bases). Per the germline V gene, CDR1 is MNHEY and CDR2 is SVGAGI. CDR3 length equals 13 residues. The V end lost 4 bases, the J end lost 3 bases, and 10 bases lay between the germline ends. CDR3 residues: CASSWGDSYEQYF. CDR3 coding DNA: TGTGCCAGCAGTTGGGGGGACAGCTACGAGCAGTACTTC.

Only a few counts were recorded for this clonotype. This chain connects TRBV6-5 to TRBJ1-1; unclear D gene. Germline V lookup: CDR1 MNHEY, CDR2 SVGAGI. Trimming took 8 bases from V and 4 from J, leaving 14 bases between them. The CDR3 loop spans 13 amino acids. The CDR3 bases are TGTGCCAGCTGCCGAGTCCGGAGCACTGAAGCTTTCTTT. Protein: CASCRVRSTEAFF.

This clonotype was seen only once. The rearrangement joins TRBV20-1 to TRBJ1-2; possibly TRBD1 for D (5 bases). Germline values: CDR1 DFQATT, CDR2 SNEGSKA (reference sequence). The CDR3 has 15 residues. Trimming shortened V by 0 bases and J by 7 bases, and 18 bases separated the two germline ends. As DNA, the CDR3 is TGCAGTGCTAGAGATGGAGACAGAGTCTTTTCTGGCTACACCTTC. Its protein is CSARDGDRVFSGYTF.

This clonotype has a count of ten or more. This sequence joins TRBV4-1 and TRBJ2-7; possible D gene TRBD1, 5 bases. Trimming removed 3 bases at V and 2 bases at J, with 8 bases between. Germline lookup yields CDR1 MGHRA and CDR2 YSYEKL. The length of the CDR3 is 13 residues. The CDR3 DNA follows: TGCGCCAGCAGCCACTTAGGGGCCTACGAGCAGTACTTC. This sequence encodes CASSHLGAYEQYF.

This clonotype was observed a handful of times. The chain has TRBV10-3 and TRBJ2-1; D call uncertain. The V gene's germline CDR1 is ENHRY and CDR2 SYGVKD. The CDR3 sequence is 11 residues long. V shed 0 bases and J shed 10 bases, with 4 bases lying between them. The CDR3 sequence is CAISESEEQFF. CDR3 DNA sequence: TGTGCCATCAGTGAGTCAGAAGAGCAGTTCTTC.

This clonotype was seen a handful of times. The rearrangement uses TRBV5-1 and TRBJ2-5; D is uncertain. Germline values: CDR1 SGHRS, CDR2 YFSETQ. V was pared by 0 bases and J by 8 bases, with 23 bases between. The CDR3 spans 17 residues. In DNA, the CDR3 is TGCGCCAGCAGCTTGGGTTTTGTTGGGCAGAGTATGTCCACCCAGTACTTC. The encoded protein is CASSLGFVGQSMSTQYF.

J is TRBJ2-3 and V is TRBV6-2 or TRBV6-3; TRBD2 matches 7 bases. The CDR3 consists of 16 residues. The germline CDR1 and CDR2 sequences are MNHEY and SVGEGT. J gave up 1 base and V 2 bases, and 6 bases lay outside the gene matches. The CDR3 region is CASSYSGDSGTDTQYF. The CDR3 bases are TGTGCCAGCAGTTACAGCGGGGATAGTGGCACAGATACGCAGTATTTT.

The chain combines TRBV6-2 or TRBV6-3 with TRBJ1-3, with 10 nucleotides matching TRBD1. Germline V gene data show CDR1 as MNHEY and CDR2 as SVGEGT. The V gene end was trimmed by 0 bases and the J gene end by 3 bases; junction bases not matched to a gene: 5. The CDR3 consists of 17 residues. The CDR3 is CASSYSMGQGYGNTIYF. The CDR3 DNA sequence: TGTGCCAGCAGTTACTCGATGGGACAGGGGTATGGAAACACCATATATTTT.

This clonotype was observed a few times. The chain joins TRBV7-3 to TRBJ1-2, with D perhaps TRBD1 (5 bases). Deletions cut 2 bases from V and 3 bases from J, with 10 bases between. Per germline, CDR1 SGHTA and CDR2 FQGTGA. There are 14 residues in the CDR3. CDR3 nucleotides: TGTGCCAGCAGCTTACAGGGAATGGACTATGGCTACACCTTC. This encodes CASSLQGMDYGYTF.

This clonotype was observed a few times. The chain carries TRBV5-1 and TRBJ2-7; tentatively, D is TRBD1 or TRBD2 (5 bases each). This CDR3 region has 16 residues. V dropped 4 bases and J dropped 3 bases, with 20 bases sitting between them. CDR1 and CDR2 (germline): SGHRS, YFSETQ. CDR3 protein: CASSKDSGTGYYEQYF. The CDR3 nucleotides read TGCGCCAGCAGCAAAGACTCCGGGACGGGGTACTACGAGCAGTACTTC.

The chain links TRBV9 to TRBJ2-7; D gene ambiguous. Trimming removed 0 bases at V and 0 bases at J, with 4 bases between. CDR1 and CDR2 (germline): SGDLS, YYNGEE. The CDR3 length is 13 residues. The CDR3 region is CASSVEDSYEQYF. The CDR3 coding sequence is TGTGCCAGCAGCGTAGAGGACTCCTACGAGCAGTACTTC.

Notes on this clonotype: At one of its ends the junction is not consistent with the germline gene, which may arise from a read error. V gene TRBV6-2 or TRBV6-3 combines with J gene TRBJ1-5; D may be TRBD1 (6 bases). CDR1 is MNHEY and CDR2 is SVGEGT in the germline V gene. This CDR3 comprises 14 residues. The CDR3 DNA follows: TGTGCCAGCTGTTACACGGGGGCTGGGCAGCCCCAGCATTTT. Amino acids: CASCYTGAGQPQHF.